This note documents a single T cell receptor beta chain sequence. What it binds is unknown. The junction departs from the called germline gene at one end, perhaps through a read error. The CDR3 has 18 residues. In germline, CDR1 is MNHNY, CDR2 SVGAGI (reference sequence). Naive CD8 T cells underwent sorting with the CD8+CD4-CCR7+CD45RA+ definition. These data belong to a study of molecular identifiers for immune sequencing clone quantification. Methods described previously, with TCR primers listed, were used for bulk TCR libraries. TCRdb used MiXCR to reprocess the PCR reads, holding one entry per CDR3 protein. The sample carries 90,000 to 120,000 distinct CDR3 sequences, 36% recorded once. Findings and caveats of the study: In a background of around 970,000 naive cells, spiked Jurkat TCR RNA from one cell was reportedly detectable.

This clonotype was sampled from a human donor in good health. Some libraries in this study had Jurkat cell RNA spiked in. The chain couples TRBV6-6 to TRBJ2-1; 8 bases fit TRBD2. The source material was naive CD8+ T cells from blood, with Jurkat cell RNA spiked in. Subset in this sample: FACS-sorted CD8+CD4-CCR7+CD45RA+ naive T cells. The CDR3 reads CASSGRGGRNPLYNEQLF. In nucleotides, the CDR3 is TGTGCCAGCAGTGGACGCGGGGGGAGGAACCCGCTCTACAATGAGCAGCTCTTC.